A single sample gave rise to the 19 T cell receptor beta chains below, sequenced in a study of T cell responses to AZD1222 COVID-19 vaccine (dated by TCRdb to about 2021). Taken with the paper, the label for time point translates to: baseline before first vaccination. Receptor amplification or capture employed the immunoSEQ multiplex PCR assay. Held by TCRdb, this immuneACCESS table contains in-frame sequences only and omits some clones. Under half of the omission traces to an unresolved V gene where checked; the cause of the rest is unknown. Within this sample are approximately 74,000 clones, with 86% of them counted one time only. Of the sample, roughly 2.7% is held by the ten largest clones. The sample consisted of peripheral blood, taken on day 0 of AZD1222 vaccination. These receptors were taken from an adult in good health.

This chain joins TRBV2 and TRBJ2-2; 11 positions agree with TRBD2. V lost 6 bases to trimming and J lost 5 bases; unmatched junction nucleotides: 2. This CDR3 is 14 amino acids long. Germline-derived CDR1 and CDR2 are SNHLY and FYNNEI. CDR3 sequence: CASRGTSGTGELFF. The CDR3 bases are TGTGCCAGCAGGGGGACTAGCGGTACCGGGGAGCTGTTTTTT.

The V and J genes are TRBV5-4 and TRBJ1-1; D not resolved. Germline CDR1 reads SGHNT; CDR2 reads YYREEE (reference sequence). This CDR3 spans 15 amino acids. Trimming removed 4 bases from V and 0 bases from J, with 13 bases in between. The DNA of the CDR3 is TGTGCCAGCAGCGACCTGGGTCGAATGAACACTGAAGCTTTCTTT. Translation gives CASSDLGRMNTEAFF.

The chain joins TRBV19 to TRBJ1-6; TRBD1 matches at 10 bases. This CDR3 comprises 14 residues. Trimming took 5 bases from V and 9 from J; bases not matched to a gene: 4. The germline V gene encodes CDR1 LNHDA and CDR2 SQIVND (reference sequence). The CDR3 region has the DNA TGTGCCAGTAGTTGGGGACAGGGGACTTCACCCCTCCACTTT. Translating gives CASSWGQGTSPLHF. Filled out from reference TRBV19 and TRBJ1-6, the complete variable domain reads DGGITQSPKYLFRKEGQNVTLSCEQNLNHDAMYWYRQDPGQGLRLIYYSQIVNDFQKGDIAEGYSVSREKKESFPLTVTSAQKNPTAFYLCASSWGQGTSPLHFGNGTRLTVT.

This clone was found a few times. The DNA for the CDR3 is TGTGCCTGCCTCAGGGGCACTAACTATGGCTACACCTTC. Its translation is CACLRGTNYGYTF. V gene TRBV30 combines with J gene TRBJ1-2, with D maybe TRBD1 (6 bases). Germline V CDR1 and CDR2: GTSNPN, SVGIG (reference sequence). Trimming took 6 bases from V and 0 from J, leaving 11 bases between them. The CDR3 spans 13 residues.

The chain employs TRBV6-2 or TRBV6-3 and TRBJ2-3; no clear D. Germline V gene data show CDR1 as MNHEY and CDR2 as SVGEGT. CDR3 length: 12 amino acids. The V gene lost 0 bases and the J gene lost 5 bases, with 3 bases spanning the gap. CDR3 in DNA: TGTGCCAGCAGTTACTCGCGAGATACGCAGTATTTT. Protein sequence: CASSYSRDTQYF.

The chain joins TRBV5-1 to TRBJ2-3, with no clear D. V gave up 4 bases and J gave up 2 bases, with 14 bases separating them. The CDR3 consists of 15 residues. The germline gives CDR1 SGHRS, CDR2 YFSETQ. CDR3 amino acids: CASSPKIQNTDTQYF. The CDR3 bases are TGCGCCAGCAGCCCTAAAATACAAAACACAGATACGCAGTATTTT.

The chain has TRBV5-4 and TRBJ1-6; a possible D gene is TRBD1 (5 bases). Germline CDR1 is SGHNT and CDR2 is YYREEE (reference sequence). The CDR3 contains 14 residues. The germline V and J ends were trimmed by 3 bases and 4 bases, with 8 bases remaining between them. CDR3 region: CASSSTVYNSPLHF. The CDR3 DNA is TGTGCCAGCAGCTCGACAGTTTATAATTCACCCCTCCACTTT.

The gene calls are TRBV7-2 and TRBJ1-5, with TRBD1 as a possible D gene (5 bases). The CDR3 totals 13 residues. Trimming left V 5 bases short and J 6 bases short, with 11 bases between. The germline CDR1 and CDR2 sequences are SGHTA and FQGNSA. The CDR3 here is CASSPGWSQPQHF. The CDR3 region has the DNA TGTGCCAGCAGCCCAGGGTGGAGTCAGCCCCAGCATTTT.

The chain is built from TRBV6-5 and TRBJ2-2; D is tentatively TRBD1 or TRBD2 (6 bases each). This CDR3 is built from 15 residues. Germline assignment: CDR1 MNHEY and CDR2 SVGAGI. V shed 5 bases and J shed 4 bases, with 14 bases lying between them. The CDR3 reads CASSTGWGATGELFF. In DNA form, the CDR3 reads TGTGCCAGCAGTACAGGGTGGGGGGCCACCGGGGAGCTGTTTTTT.

This chain uses TRBV9 with TRBJ2-5; D gene ambiguous. Trimming took 4 bases from V and 1 from J, leaving 8 bases between them. The germline gives CDR1 SGDLS, CDR2 YYNGEE. The CDR3 spans 13 residues. CDR3 region: CASSPRSQETQYF. The CDR3 DNA reads as TGTGCCAGCAGCCCCCGGTCCCAAGAGACCCAGTACTTC. Based on the CDR3 plus reference TRBV9 and TRBJ2-5, the full variable domain is DSGVTQTPKHLITATGQRVTLRCSPRSGDLSVYWYQQSLDQGLQFLIQYYNGEERAKGNILERFSAQQFPDLHSELNLSSLELGDSALYFCASSPRSQETQYFGPGTRLLVL.

The table lists this clone with a few counts. The CDR3 is CASRVAGGNEQFF. CDR3 sequence (DNA): TGCGCCAGCAGGGTAGCGGGAGGGAATGAGCAGTTCTTC. This chain joins TRBV10-1 and TRBJ2-1, with 11 nucleotides matching TRBD2. Trimming at V came to 6 bases and at J to 7 bases, leaving 2 bases not matched to a gene. CDR3 length equals 13 residues. Germline loops: CDR1 WNHNN, CDR2 SYGVQD (reference sequence).

This rearrangement joins TRBV30 to TRBJ1-3; D ambiguous. The CDR3 runs to 13 residues. CDR1 is GTSNPN, CDR2 SVGIG, per germline (reference sequence). V shed 5 bases and J shed 0 bases, with 8 bases lying between them. CDR3 in amino acids: CAWGRDSGNTIYF. For the CDR3, the DNA is TGTGCCTGGGGGAGAGACTCTGGAAACACCATATATTTT.

The chain joins TRBV6-5 to TRBJ2-1; maybe TRBD1 (5 bases). The V gene lost 6 bases and the J gene lost 7 bases, with 19 bases spanning the gap. CDR1 and CDR2 (germline): MNHEY, SVGAGI. The CDR3 sequence is 15 residues long. Here the CDR3 DNA reads TGTGCCAGCAGCCTAAGGGTGGGGCGACAGAATGAGCAGTTCTTC. Encoded protein: CASSLRVGRQNEQFF.

The chain is built from TRBV11-1 and TRBJ1-5; 8 positions match TRBD1. CDR1 is SGHAT and CDR2 is FQDESV in the germline V gene (reference sequence). Trimming cost V 5 bases and J 7 bases; bases outside gene matches: 7. The CDR3 is 14 amino acids. Here the CDR3 reads CASSPGGAGQPQHF. The CDR3 nucleotides are TGTGCCAGCAGCCCAGGGGGCGCAGGGCAGCCCCAGCATTTT. The entire variable domain, with the rest obtained from reference TRBV11-1 and TRBJ1-5, is as follows: EAEVAQSPRYKITEKSQAVAFWCDPISGHATLYWYRQILGQGPELLVQFQDESVVDDSQLPKDRFSAERLKGVDSTLKIQPAELGDSAMYLCASSPGGAGQPQHFGDGTRLSIL.

The CDR3 is CASSLESSYNSPLHF. CDR3 bases: TGCGCCAGCAGCTTGGAAAGCTCCTATAATTCACCCCTCCACTTT. V and J are TRBV5-1 and TRBJ1-6; the D is unclear. V was cut by 0 bases and J by 0 bases, with 4 bases left in between. The CDR3 covers 15 residues. The germline V gene encodes CDR1 SGHRS and CDR2 YFSETQ.

This chain connects TRBV14 to TRBJ1-6; a possible D gene is TRBD1 (6 bases). This CDR3 region has 14 residues. The V and J ends lost 3 bases and 8 bases respectively, with 11 bases between them. The germline V gene encodes CDR1 SGHDN and CDR2 FVKESK. CDR3 in DNA: TGTGCCAGCAGCCACGACAGGAGGTATTCACCCCTCCACTTT. It translates to CASSHDRRYSPLHF.

This clone has just one count. This chain links TRBV11-2 with TRBJ2-2; 7 positions agree with TRBD1. J was trimmed by 4 bases and V by 6 bases; bases with no gene match: 5. CDR1 is SGHAT, CDR2 FQNNGV, per germline. The CDR3 has 14 residues. The CDR3, as DNA: TGTGCCAGCAGAAGACAGGGTAGCACCGGGGAGCTGTTTTTT. It codes for CASRRQGSTGELFF.

This chain joins TRBV7-2 and TRBJ1-5; D is uncertain. V shed 0 bases and J shed 7 bases, with 7 bases lying between them. The CDR3 loop spans 13 amino acids. The germline CDR1 and CDR2 sequences are SGHTA and FQGNSA. The CDR3 here is CASSLASGQPQHF. In nucleotides, the CDR3 is TGTGCCAGCAGCTTAGCGTCAGGCCAGCCCCAGCATTTT.

This chain links TRBV5-1 with TRBJ1-2, with D unresolved. CDR1 and CDR2 (germline): SGHRS, YFSETQ. The CDR3 is made up of 13 amino acids. V was cut by 0 bases and J by 4 bases, with 7 bases left in between. CDR3 sequence (DNA): TGCGCCAGCAGCTTGGAGCTCGGCTATGGCTACACCTTC. Its translation: CASSLELGYGYTF.